This T cell receptor beta chain is drawn from a study of Ad26.COV2.S vaccination and SARS-CoV-2 variants (dated by TCRdb to about 2021). For context, the study as a whole: Donors in the vaccine arm were drawn from COV1001, a multicentre, randomized, double-blind, placebo-controlled phase I-IIa trial testing Ad26.COV2.S in healthy adults. Ad26.COV2.S was administered intramuscularly at 5 x 10^10 or 1 x 10^11 viral particles, either as a single shot or as two shots given 56 days apart. Investigators remained blinded to trial group allocation during experiments and outcome assessment. A total of around 32 samples were included in the TCR-sequenced set, comprising 19 Ad26.COV2.S vaccine recipients, 5 placebo recipients and 8 SARS-CoV-2 convalescent individuals. The specificity and breadth of SARS-CoV-2-reactive T cell receptors after Ad26.COV2.S vaccination were assessed by TCRbeta repertoire sequencing. Participants in the trial were split at random into five groups of five each, receiving low-dose or high-dose Ad26.COV2.S once or twice, or else placebo on both occasions. The investigation overall reported the following: The study was not powered for comparison of responses between vaccine doses or regimens. After vaccination, substantial breadth of spike-specific CD8+ and CD4+ T cell responses was reported. Comparable non-spike TCR breadth was observed between vaccine and placebo recipients, consistent with only spike being contained in the vaccine. Spike-specific TCR breadth was higher in Ad26.COV2.S recipients than in placebo recipients (P = 0.0014). According to the authors, total T cell responses may have been underestimated by the TCR breadth and depth analyses.

The immunoSEQ Assay was used to sequence TCRbeta CDR3 regions. After extraction, genomic DNA underwent amplification by bias-controlled multiplex PCR, followed by high-throughput sequencing. In the source study's methods: To quantify the absolute abundance of every unique TCRbeta CDR3 region, sequences were collapsed and filtered. T cell fraction was estimated by normalizing TCRbeta template counts to usable DNA, with usable DNA measured through amplification of reference genes found in all nucleated cells. Repertoire TCRs were annotated as SARS-CoV-2-specific when V gene, CDR3 amino acid sequence and J gene were exactly matched to a known reactive TCR set. The reference SARS-CoV-2 TCR set came from MIRA and was filtered for enrichment in COVID-19-positive ImmuneCODE repertoires, removing public or cross-reactive TCRs. Drawing on the MIRA antigens, annotated TCRs were analysed further at the level of specific ORF or position within ORF. Breadth was defined as annotated unique rearrangements over total unique productive rearrangements; depth was the summed frequency of those rearrangements. Two-sided Wilcoxon rank-sum tests were used to compare TCR breadth between groups. The table comes from immuneACCESS by way of TCRdb, which keeps in-frame sequences with V and J called. Part of the clones is missing from these tables; in studies checked, under half for an unresolved V gene and the rest for unknown reasons. That table furnishes V, J and clone size, whereas the DNA furnished D and trimming. This sample holds about 680,000 clones; 89% were observed only once. Of the sample, about 1.5% is held by the ten largest clones.

The treatment or condition label on this specimen signifies: about 20 received Ad26.COV2.S at low or high dose, single or two shots; several received placebo; per-sample allocation not given. Repertoires of vaccine and placebo recipients were sequenced from samples taken on day 63 after the first injection. Between 29 July and 7 August 2020, Cohort 1b enrolled about two dozen adults aged 18-55 years at one site in Boston, USA. Ad26.COV2.S consisted of a replication-incompetent adenovirus type 26 vector by which a prefusion-stabilized SARS-CoV-2 spike protein from the original Wuhan strain was expressed. On this clone: The antigen this receptor binds is unknown. Base quality data are lacking; no much larger clone is found one base away.

The germline V gene (reference sequence) specifies GTSNPN as CDR1 and SVGIG as CDR2. The CDR3 numbers 14 residues from cysteine through phenylalanine. Of all the DNA, just the CDR3 is kept, 42 bases in frame from base 1. Trimming at the junction amounts to 1 base on V and 3 bases on J, and the germline ends lie 11 bases apart. The rearranged segments are TRBV30 and TRBJ2-3; the D gene lacks a confident call. The sequences come from peripheral blood, collected in a trial of Ad26.COV2.S vaccine versus placebo. The sequence was obtained from a person between 18 and 65 years old who received the Ad26.COV2.S COVID-19 vaccine or a placebo. The DNA is as follows: TGTGCCTGGAGTGGGGGAAGAACGACAGATACGCAGTATTTT. Its protein product is CAWSGGRTTDTQYF.